Listed below are T cell receptor beta chains from one sample, sequenced in a study of graft-versus-host responses after intestinal transplantation. The table came from immunoSEQ multiplex PCR; TCRdb's copy has only in-frame clones and leaves some out. Among about 96,000 clones listed, about 94% were seen once. No antigen has been identified for these receptors. The sample here was unstimulated CD4+ T cells sorted from spleen or lymph node cells, taken before intestinal transplant. These receptors were taken from a human donor who received an intestinal transplant. Each CDR3 is given with its conserved first and last residue. The D gene is left open where the match is weak. The size entry is marked missing in some rows and otherwise reads once, few, many or a size class.

>14|TRBJ1-3|.|TRBD1|TRBV30
CAWSVGGLGNTIYF
TGTGCCTGGAGTGTAGGGGGCTTGGGAAACACCATATATTTT
>18|TRBJ2-6|.|.|TRBV5-1
CASSLPIRGSSGANVLTF
TGCGCCAGCAGCTTGCCGATAAGGGGCAGCTCTGGGGCCAACGTCCTGACTTTC
>13|TRBJ1-2|.|.|TRBV6-5
CASSWTANYGYTF
TGTGCCAGCAGTTGGACAGCTAACTATGGCTACACCTTC
>14|TRBJ1-2|.|.|TRBV6-5
CASSRQYTNYGYTF
TGTGCCAGCAGTCGACAGTATACTAACTATGGCTACACCTTC
>14|TRBJ1-1|.|.|TRBV6-5
CASRRGIMNTEAFF
TGTGCCAGCAGAAGGGGTATTATGAACACTGAAGCTTTCTTT
>17|TRBJ2-1|.|TRBD1|TRBV4-3
CASSQDQHRGHYNEQFF
TGCGCCAGCAGCCAAGATCAACACAGGGGGCACTACAATGAGCAGTTCTTC
>15|TRBJ2-1|.|TRBD1|TRBV5-1
CASSPGQGFYNEQFF
TGCGCCAGCAGCCCGGGACAGGGTTTCTACAATGAGCAGTTCTTC
>15|TRBJ1-3|few|TRBD1|TRBV6-6
CASNSQGARGNTIYF
TGTGCCAGCAACTCACAGGGGGCGCGTGGAAACACCATATATTTT
>13|TRBJ1-4|.|.|TRBV30
CAWSVRSNEKLFF
TGTGCCTGGAGTGTACGGTCAAATGAAAAACTGTTTTTT
>18|TRBJ1-5|.|TRBD1|TRBV7-2
CASSLVPLRDSLNQPQHF
TGTGCCAGCAGCTTAGTCCCACTTAGGGACAGCTTAAATCAGCCCCAGCATTTT
>13|TRBJ1-1|.|.|TRBV5-1
CASNDRPDTEAFF
TGCGCCAGCAACGACAGGCCCGACACTGAAGCTTTCTTT
>16|TRBJ2-1|once|TRBD2|TRBV27
CASSLSRLAGGPGQFF
TGTGCCAGCAGTTTATCCCGACTAGCGGGAGGGCCGGGGCAGTTCTTC
>15|TRBJ2-1|few|TRBD2|TRBV6-1
CASRAGTSGDNEQFF
TGTGCCAGCAGGGCCGGGACTAGCGGGGACAATGAGCAGTTCTTC
>16|TRBJ2-7|.|.|TRBV5-1
CASSRAGGSGSYEQYF
TGCGCCAGCAGCCGTGCGGGTGGGAGTGGCTCCTACGAGCAGTACTTC
>14|TRBJ2-1|.|.|TRBV7-2
CASSLGTGDNEQFF
TGTGCCAGCAGCCTGGGGACTGGCGACAATGAGCAGTTCTTC